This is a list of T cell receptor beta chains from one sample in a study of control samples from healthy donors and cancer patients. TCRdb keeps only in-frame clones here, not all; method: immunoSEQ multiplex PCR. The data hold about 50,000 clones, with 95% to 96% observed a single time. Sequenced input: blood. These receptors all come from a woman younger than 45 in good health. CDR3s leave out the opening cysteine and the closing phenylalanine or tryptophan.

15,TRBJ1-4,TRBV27,ASSPRTVLGTNEKLF
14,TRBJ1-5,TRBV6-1,ASSDPGQGSNQPQH
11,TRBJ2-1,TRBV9,ASSWASENEQF
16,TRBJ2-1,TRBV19,ASSIGGTSGSLDNEQF
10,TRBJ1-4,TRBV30,AWSVWGEKLF
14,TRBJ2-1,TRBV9,ASSVVSGDSYNEQF
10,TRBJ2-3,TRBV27,ASSFAADTQY
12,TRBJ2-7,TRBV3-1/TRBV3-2,ASSPPRSTYEQY
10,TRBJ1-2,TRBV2,ASQDTLDGYT
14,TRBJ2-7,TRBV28,AAESSGSPQSYEQY
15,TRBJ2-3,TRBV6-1,ASSEAPDRGWADTQY
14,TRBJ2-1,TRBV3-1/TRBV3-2,ASSPRGAGGLVEQF
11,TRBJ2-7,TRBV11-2,ASSLSLRNEQY
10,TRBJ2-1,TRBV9,ASSTLLNEQF
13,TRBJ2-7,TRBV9,ASAGGIAGTYEQY
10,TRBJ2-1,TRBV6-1,ASSEYKREQF
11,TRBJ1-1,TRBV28,ASSLSTQGEAF
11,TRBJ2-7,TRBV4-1,ASSRLAGEEQY
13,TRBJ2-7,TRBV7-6,ASSTDSSHSYEQY
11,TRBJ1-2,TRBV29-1,SVVSARGYGYT
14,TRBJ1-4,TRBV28,ASSLWRQPTNEKLF
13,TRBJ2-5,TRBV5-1,ASSTTGLPQETQY
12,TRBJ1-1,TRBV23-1,ASSRSYRNTEAF
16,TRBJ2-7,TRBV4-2,ASSRAYADGLAGGEQY
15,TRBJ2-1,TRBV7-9,ASSLPLMEGDDNEQF
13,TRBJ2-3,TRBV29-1,SVEDLAGSTDTQY
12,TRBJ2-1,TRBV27,ASRTSGARDEQF
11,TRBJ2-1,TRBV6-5,ASSYSPVDEQF
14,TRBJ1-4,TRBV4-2,ASSPNLRSTNEKLF
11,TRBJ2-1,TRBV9,ASSVFAYNEQF
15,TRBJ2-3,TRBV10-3,AIRRTSGEGSTDTQY
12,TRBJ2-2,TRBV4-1,ASSQDGETGELF
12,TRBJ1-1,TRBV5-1,ASSPVAGGTEAF
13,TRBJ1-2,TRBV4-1,ASRHHIQGNDGYT
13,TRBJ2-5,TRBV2,ASSGDRSDQETQY
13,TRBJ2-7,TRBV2,ASSERRGGGYEQY
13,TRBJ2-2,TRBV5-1,ASSLRAGATGELF
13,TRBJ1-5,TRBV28,ASSLGQGVWQPQH
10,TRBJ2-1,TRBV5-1,ASKRDNNEQF
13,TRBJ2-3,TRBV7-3,ASSLTGRSTDTQY
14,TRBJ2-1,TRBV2,ASSVGSGASYNEQF
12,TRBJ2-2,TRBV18,ASSLLVDTGELF
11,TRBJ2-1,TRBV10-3,AISHFIFGEQF
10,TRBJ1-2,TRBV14,ASSQGLAGYT
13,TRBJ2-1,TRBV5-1,ASSDHSLPYNEQF
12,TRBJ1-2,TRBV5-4,AAKGPDYNYGCT
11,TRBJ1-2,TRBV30,ARLERDRYGYT
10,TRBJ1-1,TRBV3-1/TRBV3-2,ASSQAGTEAF
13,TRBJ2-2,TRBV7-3,ASSLSSPEHRGAV
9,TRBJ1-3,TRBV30,AWASGNTIY
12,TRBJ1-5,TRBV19,ASSIPVGVQPQH
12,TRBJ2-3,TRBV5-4,ASSLAAGTDTQY
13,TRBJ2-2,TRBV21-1,ASSKASGTRRELF
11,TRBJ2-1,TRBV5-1,ASSLAIGNEQF
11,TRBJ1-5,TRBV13,ASSPDRNQPQH
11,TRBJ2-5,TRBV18,ASSPGRGETQY